This TCR beta chain is drawn from a study of cytomegalovirus exposure and HLA in healthy donors. With V trimmed by 7 bases and J by 3 bases, 6 bases remained unmatched. Germline lookup yields CDR1 SEHNR and CDR2 FQNEAQ (reference sequence). The CDR3 has 15 amino acids. With respect to this clone: The target antigen is unknown.

60 Vbeta and 13 Jbeta primers were used in PCR. Authors' data handling: In a later analysis, the count reached tens of millions of unique TCR beta chains, with around 11 million shared. Produced via immunoSEQ multiplex PCR; TCRdb's table is partial and in-frame only. The DNA was the basis for D and trimming; V, J and clone size are from that table. There are about 120,000 clones in the sample; about 68% occur only once, and over 8.5% lies in the top ten. Overall study results and limits: With high specificity and sensitivity, the classifier reportedly diagnosed cytomegalovirus status. In a later analysis, donors in an Asian-associated ancestry cluster reportedly had fewer N-insertions in productive TCRs than the cohort mean.

The receptor was isolated from a middle-aged woman in good health and CMV-seropositive. The chain couples TRBV7-9 to TRBJ1-5, with 10 bases aligning to TRBD1. Sequencing was performed on PBMCs. This CDR3 reads CASTRGTGDNQPQHF. The CDR3 DNA reads as TGTGCCAGCACCCGAGGGACAGGGGACAATCAGCCCCAGCATTTT.